This T cell receptor (beta chain) was sequenced in a study of T cells in Graves' hyperthyroidism and ophthalmopathy (dated by TCRdb to about 2019). With regard to the full study: To identify TCR V-J signatures that set the groups apart, the researchers used a discovery cohort of about a hundred patients, made up of 40 to 45 with Graves' ophthalmopathy and 57 with stable Graves' hyperthyroidism. The 80 to 100 discovery patients were randomly divided into training and test sets at a 7:3 ratio. According to the paper, TCR Vbeta CDR3 sequencing was carried out on roughly 130 peripheral blood samples, which came from fewer than 50 ophthalmopathy, around 74 hyperthyroidism and approximately 17 progressor patients. An independent validation cohort of under 20 hyperthyroidism patients and roughly 16 patients who later progressed to ophthalmopathy tested prospective prediction of ophthalmopathy. Once sampling was done, hyperthyroidism patients were given methimazole at a starting dose of 30 mg daily, whereas ophthalmopathy patients were given high-dose intravenous methylprednisolone. In addition, the study compared T-cell repertoires in thyroid tissue and in blood from roughly 6 Graves' hyperthyroidism patients. The paper's findings and limits, for the study overall: Sample size was not statistically predetermined, and investigators were not blinded to group allocation. In validation, the model predicted progression to ophthalmopathy with 55% to 71% sensitivity and 72% to 75% specificity, a median of around 6.6 months before onset. Most expanded thyroid clonotypes (frequency above 0.001) were also detected in blood, a finding suggesting that blood repertoires may reflect thyroid immune responses. In cross-validation, a model built on a 13 V-J signature told ophthalmopathy apart from stable hyperthyroidism with approximately 90% sensitivity and roughly 81% specificity, and in testing the same model reached 80%/75%.

TCR beta CDR3 regions were amplified from RNA transcripts. The TCR CDR3 was subjected to a first round of RT-PCR using the HTBI primer set and the Qiagen OneStep RT-PCR kit. Libraries were constructed in a second round of multiplex PCR, after which size selection and purification were carried out. Paired-end sequencing of the libraries was performed with 100 bp reads on an Illumina HiSeq2000. The study's own analysis went as follows. SOAPnuke was used to process the raw data, throwing out any read that contained adapters or uncalled bases, had a mean Phred below 15, or lacked an exact constant-primer or identifier match. COPE v1.2.5 was used to merge high-quality paired reads, and clonotypes were defined as unique nucleotide sequences. MiTCR v1.1 was used to align clonotypes to the IMGT TRBV, TRBD and TRBJ reference segments. The analysis was restricted to V-J combinations with a frequency above 0.0001, which together covered about 99% of the repertoires. The TCS score was defined as the ratio of F50 (clonal expansion) to E x V (chaos), calculated using BLOSUM62-based TCRdist between CDR3 peptides within each V-J. Welch's t-statistics and random forest reduced roughly 500 V-J features to 13, which were used in a naive Bayes classifier (R e1071). Thyroid-blood repertoire similarity was quantified with the Morisita-Horn index. The raw public reads went through TCRdb reprocessing: fastp at Q25, MiXCR clone calling, in-frame beta chains kept. Entries are consolidated by CDR3 protein sequence, retaining the most common genes and DNA. These V and J calls rely on TCRdb rather than the paper's analysis. The sample includes fewer than 750,000 distinct CDR3 sequences, with 40% to 55% observed a single time. The top ten constitute about 7.8% of the sample.

Note on this clonotype: The antigen it recognizes is unknown. Base qualities were left out, and no much larger clone turns up one base away.

Graves' hyperthyroidism was defined as stable when no progression to ophthalmopathy occurred over 18 months of follow-up. Hyperthyroidism patients were aged 18 to 65 years and newly diagnosed, with disease duration of less than 2 months. The study excluded patients with uncontrolled infections, other autoimmune diseases, pregnancy or lactation. Diagnoses were based on clinical symptoms, serum thyroxine and TRAb, thyroid ultrasound and orbital computed tomography. Trizol reagent was used to extract total RNA, and RNA quality was then checked on an Agilent 2100 Bioanalyzer. The germline V gene provides CDR1 MGHDK and CDR2 SYGVNS. Its CDR3 holds 14 amino acids, cysteine through phenylalanine. Only CDR3 DNA is held: 42 bases, read in frame from base 1. At the junction V is shortened by 3 bases and J by 8 bases, with 14 bases in between.

The receptor chain draws on TRBV25-1 and TRBJ2-1; TRBD2 could be the D gene, as 5 bases match. Sequenced sample: peripheral blood or thyroid tissue (not recorded which). The sequence derives from a young woman with Graves' hyperthyroidism. In nucleotides, the sequence is TGTGCCAGCAGTGAGGCGAGACTATCGGATGAGCAGTTCTTC. This gives the protein CASSEARLSDEQFF.